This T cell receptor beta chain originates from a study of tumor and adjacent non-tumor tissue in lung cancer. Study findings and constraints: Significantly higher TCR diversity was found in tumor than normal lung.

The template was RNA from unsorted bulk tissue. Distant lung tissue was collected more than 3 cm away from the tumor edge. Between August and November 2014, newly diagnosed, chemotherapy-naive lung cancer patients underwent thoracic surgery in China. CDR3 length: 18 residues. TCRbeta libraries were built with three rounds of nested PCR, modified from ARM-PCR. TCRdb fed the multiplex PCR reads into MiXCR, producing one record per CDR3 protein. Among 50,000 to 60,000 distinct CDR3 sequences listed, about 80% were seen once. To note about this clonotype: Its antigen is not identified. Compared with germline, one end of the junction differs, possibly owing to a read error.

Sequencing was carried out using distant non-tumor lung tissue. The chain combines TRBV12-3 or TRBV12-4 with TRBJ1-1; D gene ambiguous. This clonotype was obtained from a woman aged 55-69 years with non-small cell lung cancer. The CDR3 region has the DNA TGTGCCAGCAGTCCCCCGGGTGGGCAGACCTTTTTGAACACTGAAGCTTACTTT. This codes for CASSPPGGQTFLNTEAYF.